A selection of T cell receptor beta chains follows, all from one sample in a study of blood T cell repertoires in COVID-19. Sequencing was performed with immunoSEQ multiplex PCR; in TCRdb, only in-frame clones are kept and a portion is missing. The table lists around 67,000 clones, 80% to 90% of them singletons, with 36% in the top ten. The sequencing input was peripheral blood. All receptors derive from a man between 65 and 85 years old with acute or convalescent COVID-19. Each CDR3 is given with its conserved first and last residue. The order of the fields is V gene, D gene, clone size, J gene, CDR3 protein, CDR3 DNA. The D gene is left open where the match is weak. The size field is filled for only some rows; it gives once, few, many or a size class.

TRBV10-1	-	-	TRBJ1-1	CASSPSRDILRTEAFF	TGCGCCAGCAGCCCAAGCCGGGACATCCTACGCACTGAAGCTTTCTTT
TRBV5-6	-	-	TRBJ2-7	CASSSQGGTYEQYF	TGTGCCAGCAGCTCACAGGGGGGGACCTACGAGCAGTACTTC
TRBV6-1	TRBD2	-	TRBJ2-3	CASSEGRGRTQRTSGRAGDTQYF	TGTGCCAGCAGTGAAGGAAGAGGCAGAACCCAACGGACTAGCGGGAGGGCCGGAGATACGCAGTATTTT
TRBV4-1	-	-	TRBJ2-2	CASSQDRGPTGELFF	TGCGCCAGCAGCCAAGACCGAGGTCCCACCGGGGAGCTGTTTTTT
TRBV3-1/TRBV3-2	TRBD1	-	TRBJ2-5	CASSLPGQGGETQYF	TGTGCCAGCAGCCTTCCGGGACAGGGGGGCGAGACCCAGTACTTC
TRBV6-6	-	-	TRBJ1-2	CASDHRDPPHGRGYTF	TGTGCCAGTGACCACAGGGACCCCCCGCATGGGCGCGGCTACACCTTC
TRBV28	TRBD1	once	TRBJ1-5	CASSLEGQGFGQPQHF	TGTGCCAGCAGTTTAGAGGGACAGGGGTTCGGGCAGCCCCAGCATTTT
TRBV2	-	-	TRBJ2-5	CASSEHRPGETQYF	TGTGCCAGCAGTGAACACCGGCCCGGGGAGACCCAGTACTTC
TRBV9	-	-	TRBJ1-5	CASSVAVAGPQHF	TGTGCCAGCAGCGTAGCTGTAGCCGGGCCCCAGCATTTT
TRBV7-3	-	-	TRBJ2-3	CASSLNRATDTQYF	TGTGCCAGCAGCTTGAACAGAGCCACAGATACGCAGTATTTT
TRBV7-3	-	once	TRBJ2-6	CASSLATPGANVLTF	TGTGCCAGCAGCTTAGCGACACCTGGGGCCAACGTCCTGACTTTC
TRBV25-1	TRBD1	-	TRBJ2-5	CASSRGTTGGRRGETQYF	TGTGCCAGCAGTCGCGGGACGACAGGGGGCCGGCGGGGGGAGACCCAGTACTTC
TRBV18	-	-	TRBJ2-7	CASSSQRGGSSYEQYF	TGTGCCAGCTCATCCCAAAGGGGGGGAAGCTCCTACGAGCAGTACTTC
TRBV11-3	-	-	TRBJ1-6	CASSRGISSPLHF	TGTGCCAGCAGCCGGGGAATCAGTTCACCCCTCCACTTT
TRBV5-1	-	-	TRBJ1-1	CASSLESGSNTEAFF	TGCGCCAGCAGCTTGGAGTCAGGTTCGAACACTGAAGCTTTCTTT
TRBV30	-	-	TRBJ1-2	CAWSPGAGANYGYTF	TGTGCCTGGAGTCCCGGGGCGGGGGCTAACTATGGCTACACCTTC
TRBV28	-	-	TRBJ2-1	CASESPGSSSYNEQFF	TGTGCCTCAGAGTCCCCGGGGTCCAGCTCCTACAATGAGCAGTTCTTC
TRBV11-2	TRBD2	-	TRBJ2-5	CASSLGLVETQYF	TGTGCCAGCAGCCTGGGACTAGTGGAGACCCAGTACTTC
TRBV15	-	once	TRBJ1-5	CATSRQANQPQHF	TGTGCCACCAGCAGACAAGCTAATCAGCCCCAGCATTTT
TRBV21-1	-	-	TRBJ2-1	CASSEGPRDEQFF	TGTGCCAGCAGTGAGGGTCCCCGGGATGAGCAGTTCTTC
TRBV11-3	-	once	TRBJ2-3	CASSLGAGTDTQYF	TGTGCCAGCAGCTTAGGAGCGGGCACAGATACGCAGTATTTT
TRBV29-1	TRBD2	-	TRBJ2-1	CSVRSGRASYNEQFF	TGCAGTGTTCGATCTGGGAGGGCCTCCTACAATGAGCAGTTCTTC
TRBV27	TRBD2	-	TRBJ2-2	CASSPTSGRAGTGELFF	TGTGCCAGCAGTCCGACTAGCGGGAGGGCCGGCACCGGGGAGCTGTTTTTT
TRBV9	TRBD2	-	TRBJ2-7	CASSLTGTSGGGEQYF	TGTGCCAGCAGCCTAACGGGGACTAGCGGGGGTGGCGAGCAGTACTTC
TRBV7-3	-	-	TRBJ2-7	CASSLTHGGSYEQYF	TGTGCCAGCAGCTTAACCCATGGAGGCTCCTACGAGCAGTACTTC
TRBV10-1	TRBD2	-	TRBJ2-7	CASQASGTYEQYF	TGCGCCAGCCAGGCTAGCGGGACCTACGAGCAGTACTTC
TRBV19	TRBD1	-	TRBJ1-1	CASSILRTGGEAFF	TGTGCCAGTAGTATATTACGGACAGGGGGTGAAGCTTTCTTT
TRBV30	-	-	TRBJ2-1	CAWSVGGEREQFF	TGTGCCTGGAGTGTCGGTGGTGAGCGGGAGCAGTTCTTC
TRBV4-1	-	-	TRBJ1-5	CASSLQLHQPQHF	TGCGCCAGCAGCTTACAGCTCCATCAGCCCCAGCATTTT
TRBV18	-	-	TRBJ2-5	CASSPLDTQETQYF	TGTGCCAGCTCACCATTGGACACACAAGAGACCCAGTACTTC
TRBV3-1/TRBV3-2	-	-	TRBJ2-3	CASSPREGSTDTQYF	TGTGCCAGCAGCCCCAGGGAAGGCAGCACAGATACGCAGTATTTT
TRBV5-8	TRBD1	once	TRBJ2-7	CASRRTGAYEQYF	TGTGCCAGCAGAAGGACAGGGGCCTACGAGCAGTACTTC
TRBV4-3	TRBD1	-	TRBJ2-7	CASSTRTGAYEQYF	TGCGCCAGCAGCACTCGGACAGGGGCCTACGAGCAGTACTTC
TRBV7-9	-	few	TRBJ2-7	CASSPRGTGSYEQYF	TGTGCCAGCAGCCCCCGGGGAACTGGGTCCTACGAGCAGTACTTC
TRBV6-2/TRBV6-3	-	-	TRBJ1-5	CASSSGTQPQHF	TGTGCCAGCAGTTCGGGTACGCAGCCCCAGCATTTT
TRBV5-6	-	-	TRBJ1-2	CASTVRSFWSGYTF	TGTGCCAGCACCGTGCGGAGCTTTTGGAGTGGCTACACCTTC
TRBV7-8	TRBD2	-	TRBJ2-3	CASSSSLAALTDTQYF	TGTGCCAGCAGCTCCTCTCTAGCGGCACTCACAGATACGCAGTATTTT
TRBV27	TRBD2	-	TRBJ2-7	CASSPMGPSRLAPSSYEQYF	TGTGCCAGCAGTCCCATGGGCCCCTCTCGACTAGCGCCTAGCTCCTACGAGCAGTACTTC
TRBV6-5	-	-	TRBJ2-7	CASSTGGRSYEQYF	TGTGCCAGCAGTACGGGGGGCCGCTCCTACGAGCAGTACTTC
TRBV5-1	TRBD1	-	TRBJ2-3	CASSLEGGRTGVSDTQYF	TGCGCCAGCAGCTTGGAAGGGGGTAGGACAGGGGTGTCAGATACGCAGTATTTT
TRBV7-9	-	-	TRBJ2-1	CASSPENEQFF	TGTGCCAGCAGCCCGGAGAATGAGCAGTTCTTC